The next 18 T cell receptor beta chains were all read from a single sample in a study of blood T cells in healthy people across ages. A second PCR, run for about 6 to 11 cycles, used a sample-barcoded 5' primer plus a J-beta primer mix. TCRdb reprocessed the 5' RACE reads via MiXCR and lists one record per CDR3 protein. The sample yields fewer than 900,000 distinct CDR3 sequences, 43% seen once. The sequencing sample was made of blood. All receptors derive from an older woman in good health.

The chain is built from TRBV20-1 and TRBJ2-1; 11 nucleotides match TRBD2. The germline CDR1 and CDR2 sequences are DFQATT and SNEGSKA (reference sequence). The CDR3 consists of 16 residues. After removal of 3 bases from V and 0 bases from J, the junction contained 4 bases not matched to a gene. The CDR3 DNA reads TGCAGTGCTAGTCCTAGCGGGGGGAGCTCCTACAATGAGCAGTTCTTC. Amino acid sequence: CSASPSGGSSYNEQFF.

This clonotype turned up a few times. V and J are TRBV12-3 or TRBV12-4 and TRBJ1-1; 8 bases align to TRBD1. CDR3 length: 12 amino acids. The V and J ends lost 5 bases and 11 bases, in that order; junction bases with no gene match: 7. The CDR3 nucleotides read TGTGCCAGCAGTCTGGACAGGGTACTGGCTTTCTTT. Translating gives CASSLDRVLAFF.

This clonotype was picked up a small number of times. CDR3 DNA: TGCAGTGTCGCACAGGGTTCCGAGCAGTACTTC. It yields the protein CSVAQGSEQYF. V and J are TRBV20-1 and TRBJ2-7, with a tentative D call TRBD1 (6 bases). CDR1 and CDR2 (germline): DFQATT, SNEGSKA (reference sequence). The CDR3 is made up of 11 amino acids. V lost 7 bases, J lost 6 bases, and 13 bases lay in between.

This clonotype was counted only a few times. The chain is built from TRBV12-3 or TRBV12-4 and TRBJ2-7; the D is unclear. Between the trimmed V and J ends, which lost 5 bases and 2 bases, there was a span of 16 bases. This CDR3 is 15 amino acids long. CDR3 DNA sequence: TGTGCCAGCAGTCACACGGACGGCACGGCCTACGAGCAGTACTTC. Protein sequence: CASSHTDGTAYEQYF.

This clonotype was seen more than once but under ten times. V gene TRBV6-2 or TRBV6-3 combines with J gene TRBJ2-3; a weak D match, TRBD2 (6 bases). Trimming pared 4 bases from V and 2 bases from J, leaving 19 bases between. Germline V gives CDR1 MNHEY, CDR2 SVGEGT. This CDR3 has 17 amino acids. The CDR3 is CASSFSRGRTYTDTQYF. CDR3 nucleotide sequence: TGTGCCAGCAGTTTTTCGCGAGGGAGGACTTACACAGATACGCAGTATTTT.

The chain carries TRBV20-1 and TRBJ1-2; perhaps TRBD1 as D (6 bases). Germline V gives CDR1 DFQATT, CDR2 SNEGSKA (reference sequence). Trimming stripped 5 bases from V and 4 bases from J, with 17 bases between. The CDR3 is 14 residues long. CDR3 coding DNA: TGCAGTGCTGGCCACAGGGAAGTCCCCTATGGCTACACCTTC. As protein: CSAGHREVPYGYTF.

The rearrangement joins TRBV20-1 to TRBJ2-7, with 8 bases fitting TRBD2. The CDR3 has 16 amino acids. Per the germline V gene, CDR1 is DFQATT and CDR2 is SNEGSKA (reference sequence). The V segment lost 5 bases and the J segment 0 bases; nucleotides outside the gene matches: 12. The CDR3 sequence: CSAPEPAGALSYEQYF. Written as DNA, the CDR3 is TGCAGTGCTCCCGAGCCAGCGGGAGCGCTCTCCTACGAGCAGTACTTC.

This sequence joins TRBV7-9 and TRBJ1-5; possibly TRBD1 for D (5 bases). Germline V gives CDR1 SEHNR, CDR2 FQNEAQ (reference sequence). The germline V and J ends were trimmed by 4 bases and 5 bases, with 9 bases remaining between them. CDR3 length: 13 amino acids. The CDR3, as DNA: TGTGCCAGCAGCTGGGGCACTGATCAGCCCCAGCATTTT. Translated, it gives CASSWGTDQPQHF.

This clonotype was seen only a few times. This chain uses TRBV10-3 with TRBJ2-5; the match to TRBD2 covers 9 bases. The CDR3 has 15 residues. Germline-derived CDR1 and CDR2 are ENHRY and SYGVKD. Trimming cost V 6 bases and J 5 bases; bases outside gene matches: 10. This chain's CDR3 is CAIRESGGRTETQYF. CDR3 nucleotide sequence: TGTGCCATCAGGGAGAGCGGGGGGCGAACTGAGACCCAGTACTTC.

The chain links TRBV7-3 to TRBJ2-1; 12 bases fit TRBD2. Germline V CDR1 and CDR2: SGHTA, FQGTGA. J was trimmed by 9 bases and V by 4 bases; bases with no gene match: 4. This CDR3 is 14 amino acids long. The CDR3 bases are TGTGCCAGCAGCTCTCTAGCGGGGGGGCGTGAGCAGTTCTTC. Encoded protein: CASSSLAGGREQFF. Full variable domain (missing parts from reference TRBV7-3 and TRBJ2-1): GAGVSQTPSNKVTEKGKYVELRCDPISGHTALYWYRQSLGQGPEFLIYFQGTGAADDSGLPNDRFFAVRPEGSVSTLKIQRTERGDSAVYLCASSSLAGGREQFFGPGTRLTVL.

This clonotype was observed a single time. A single base separates this from a much larger clone, so it may be a read error. The V and J genes are TRBV12-3 or TRBV12-4 and TRBJ2-7; 10 nucleotides match TRBD2. With V trimmed by 5 bases and J by 7 bases, 11 bases remained unmatched. This CDR3 comprises 15 residues. The CDR3 spells CASSPTSGVGDEQYF. Written as DNA, the CDR3 is TGTGCCAGCAGTCCTACTAGCGGGGTGGGGGATGAGCAGTACTTC.

This chain connects TRBV12-5 to TRBJ1-1; no firm D call. Trimming took 3 bases from V and 1 from J, leaving 12 bases between them. Germline assignment: CDR1 LGHNT and CDR2 FRNRAP. There are 15 residues in the CDR3. The CDR3 DNA reads as TGTGCTAGTGGTTTACGACCCACGGGGAACACTGAAGCTTTCTTT. Its translation: CASGLRPTGNTEAFF.

The rearrangement links TRBV4-3 to TRBJ1-4, with a possible D match to TRBD1 (5 bases). Per germline, CDR1 LGHNA and CDR2 YSLEER. The CDR3 runs to 15 residues. V was trimmed by 1 base and J by 7 bases, leaving 13 bases between them. CDR3 sequence (DNA): TGCGCCAGCAGCCAAGCCGCCCAGGGATGTGAAAAACTGTTTTTT. As protein: CASSQAAQGCEKLFF.

The V gene is TRBV7-2, the J gene TRBJ1-6; TRBD1 agrees at 11 bases. V was pared by 2 bases and J by 10 bases, with 13 bases of the junction left unmatched. The CDR3 totals 18 residues. The germline CDR1 and CDR2 sequences are SGHTA and FQGNSA. CDR3 DNA sequence: TGTGCCAGCAGCTTAAGTCCGCAACCGGGACAGGGGGACTCACCCCTCCACTTT. Translating gives CASSLSPQPGQGDSPLHF.

The chain is built from TRBV15 and TRBJ2-1; D is unclear. CDR1 and CDR2 from the germline V gene are LNHNV and YYDKDF (reference sequence). V dropped 5 bases and J dropped 9 bases, with 17 bases sitting between them. The CDR3 is 14 residues long. The CDR3 sequence: CATSVGVLGGEQFF. In DNA form, the CDR3 reads TGTGCCACCAGCGTCGGAGTATTGGGTGGTGAGCAGTTCTTC.

The chain carries TRBV20-1 and TRBJ2-1; TRBD2 agrees at 9 bases. The J call is doubtful: the DNA matches TRBJ2-7 better. The CDR3 loop spans 18 amino acids. CDR1 and CDR2 from the germline V gene are DFQATT and SNEGSKA (reference sequence). For the CDR3, the DNA is TGCAGTGCTAGAGTTGGAGCGGGGGGCCAAAGCTCCTACAATGAGCAGTACTTC. Translation: CSARVGAGGQSSYNEQYF.

Notes on this clonotype: A much larger clone lies a single base off, so this may be a read error. J is TRBJ2-5 and V is TRBV6-5, with 7 bases lining up with TRBD2. The better agreement between TRBJ2-1 and the DNA end casts doubt on the J call. The CDR3 totals 15 residues. Germline-derived CDR1 and CDR2 are MNHEY and SVGAGI. The CDR3 sequence is CASSSSGGTQETQFF. For the CDR3, the DNA is TGTGCCAGCAGTTCATCCGGGGGGACTCAAGAGACCCAGTTCTTC.

The rearrangement joins TRBV5-1 to TRBJ2-1; perhaps TRBD1 as D (6 bases). The V end lost 4 bases, the J end lost 13 bases, and 24 bases lay between the germline ends. The CDR3 is 15 amino acids. Germline CDR1 is SGHRS and CDR2 is YFSETQ. In nucleotides, the CDR3 is TGCGCCAGCAGCCCTGAAGGGGGTGTTGACACAAAACAGTTCTTC. Amino acids: CASSPEGGVDTKQFF. The full variable domain, its missing parts supplied by reference TRBV5-1 and TRBJ2-1, is KAGVTQTPRYLIKTRGQQVTLSCSPISGHRSVSWYQQTPGQGLQFLFEYFSETQRNKGNFPGRFSGRQFSNSRSEMNVSTLELGDSALYLCASSPEGGVDTKQFFGPGTRLTVL.